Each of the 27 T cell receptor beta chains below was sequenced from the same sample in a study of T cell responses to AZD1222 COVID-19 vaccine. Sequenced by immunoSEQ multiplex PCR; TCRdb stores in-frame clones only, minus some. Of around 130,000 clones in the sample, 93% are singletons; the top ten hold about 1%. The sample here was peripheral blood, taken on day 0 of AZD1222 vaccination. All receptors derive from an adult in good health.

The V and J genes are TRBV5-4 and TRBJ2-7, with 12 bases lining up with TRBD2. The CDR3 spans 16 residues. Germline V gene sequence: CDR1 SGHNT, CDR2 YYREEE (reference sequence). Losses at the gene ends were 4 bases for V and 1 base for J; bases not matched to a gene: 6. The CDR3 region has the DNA TGTGCCAGCAGCACGGGACTAGCGGGTTCATCCTACGAGCAGTACTTC. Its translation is CASSTGLAGSSYEQYF.

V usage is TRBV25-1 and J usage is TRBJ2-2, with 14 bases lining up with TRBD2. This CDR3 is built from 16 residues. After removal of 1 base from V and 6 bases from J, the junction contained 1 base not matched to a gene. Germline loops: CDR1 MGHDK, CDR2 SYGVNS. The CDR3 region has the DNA TGTGCCAGCAGTGAATCGGGACTAGCGGGGGCCGGGGAGCTGTTTTTT. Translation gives CASSESGLAGAGELFF.

DNA of the CDR3: TGTGCCAGCTCTCCCTTGGCACCGACAGGGAAAAACATTCAGTACTTC. It is translated as CASSPLAPTGKNIQYF. The chain carries TRBV18 and TRBJ2-4; 7 positions agree with TRBD1. Per germline, CDR1 KGHSH and CDR2 LQKENI. The CDR3 consists of 16 residues. The J segment lost 4 bases and the V segment lost 6 bases, leaving 12 bases of the junction unmatched.

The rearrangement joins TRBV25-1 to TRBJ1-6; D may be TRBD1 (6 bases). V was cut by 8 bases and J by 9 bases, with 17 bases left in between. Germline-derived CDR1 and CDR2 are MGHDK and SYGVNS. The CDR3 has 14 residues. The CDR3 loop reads CASSRQVLGSPLHF. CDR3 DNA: TGTGCCAGCTCCAGACAGGTACTCGGTTCACCCCTCCACTTT.

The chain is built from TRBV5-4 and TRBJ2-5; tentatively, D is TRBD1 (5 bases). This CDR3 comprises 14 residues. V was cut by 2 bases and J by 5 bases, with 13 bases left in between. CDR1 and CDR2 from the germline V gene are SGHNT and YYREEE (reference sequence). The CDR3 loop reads CASSLQGAGETQYF. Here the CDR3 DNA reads TGTGCCAGCAGCTTACAAGGGGCCGGGGAGACCCAGTACTTC.

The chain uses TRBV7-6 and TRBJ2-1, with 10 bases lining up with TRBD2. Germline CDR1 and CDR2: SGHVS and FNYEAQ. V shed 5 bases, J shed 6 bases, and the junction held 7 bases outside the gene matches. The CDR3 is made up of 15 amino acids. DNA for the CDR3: TGTGCCAGCAGCCAAGGGAGCGGGGGGGCCAATGAGCAGTTCTTC. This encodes CASSQGSGGANEQFF.

The CDR3 bases are TGTGCCAGCAGTCAGGGGGCTGCTGGGGCCAACGTCCTGACTTTC. Translation: CASSQGAAGANVLTF. This chain uses TRBV6-5 with TRBJ2-6, with 8 bases fitting TRBD1. J gave up 2 bases and V 5 bases, and 2 bases lay outside the gene matches. The CDR3 runs to 15 residues. Germline values: CDR1 MNHEY, CDR2 SVGAGI.

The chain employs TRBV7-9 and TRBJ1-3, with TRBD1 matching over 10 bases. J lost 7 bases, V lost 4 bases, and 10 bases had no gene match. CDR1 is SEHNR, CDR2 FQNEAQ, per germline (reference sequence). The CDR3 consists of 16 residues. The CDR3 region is CASSSMTGGTTNTIYF. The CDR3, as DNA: TGTGCCAGCAGCTCTATGACAGGGGGCACCACGAACACCATATATTTT.

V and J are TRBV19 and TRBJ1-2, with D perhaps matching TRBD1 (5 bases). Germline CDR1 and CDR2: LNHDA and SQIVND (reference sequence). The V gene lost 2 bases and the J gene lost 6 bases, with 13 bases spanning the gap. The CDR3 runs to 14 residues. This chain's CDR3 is CASSIRLGVDGYTF. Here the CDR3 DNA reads TGTGCCAGTAGTATACGGCTAGGGGTGGATGGCTACACCTTC.

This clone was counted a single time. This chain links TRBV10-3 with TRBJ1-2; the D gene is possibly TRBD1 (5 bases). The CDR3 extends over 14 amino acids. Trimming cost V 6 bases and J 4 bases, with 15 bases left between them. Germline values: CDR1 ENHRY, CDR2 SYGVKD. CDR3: CAIRLGEGSYGYTF. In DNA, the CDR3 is TGTGCCATCAGACTAGGGGAAGGGAGCTATGGCTACACCTTC.

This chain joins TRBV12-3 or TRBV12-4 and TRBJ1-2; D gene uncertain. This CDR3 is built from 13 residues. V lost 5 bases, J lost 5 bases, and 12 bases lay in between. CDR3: CASSRAAGYGYTF. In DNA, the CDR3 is TGTGCCAGCAGTCGAGCCGCGGGGTATGGCTACACCTTC.

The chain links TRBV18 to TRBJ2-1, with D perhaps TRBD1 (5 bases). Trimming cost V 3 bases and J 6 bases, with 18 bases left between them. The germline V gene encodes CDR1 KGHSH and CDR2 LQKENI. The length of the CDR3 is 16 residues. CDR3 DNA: TGTGCCAGCTCACCGGCCCTCCTAAGGGGTCGCAATGAGCAGTTCTTC. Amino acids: CASSPALLRGRNEQFF. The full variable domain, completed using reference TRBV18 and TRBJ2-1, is NAGVMQNPRHLVRRRGQEARLRCSPMKGHSHVYWYRQLPEEGLKFMVYLQKENIIDESGMPKERFSAEFPKEGPSILRIQQVVRGDSAAYFCASSPALLRGRNEQFFGPGTRLTVL.

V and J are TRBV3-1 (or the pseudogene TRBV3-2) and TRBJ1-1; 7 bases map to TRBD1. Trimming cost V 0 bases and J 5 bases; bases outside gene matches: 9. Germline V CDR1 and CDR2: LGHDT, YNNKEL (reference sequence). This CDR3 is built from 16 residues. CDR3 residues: CASSQEGGWGWTEAFF. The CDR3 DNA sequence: TGTGCCAGCAGCCAAGAAGGGGGCTGGGGTTGGACTGAAGCTTTCTTT.

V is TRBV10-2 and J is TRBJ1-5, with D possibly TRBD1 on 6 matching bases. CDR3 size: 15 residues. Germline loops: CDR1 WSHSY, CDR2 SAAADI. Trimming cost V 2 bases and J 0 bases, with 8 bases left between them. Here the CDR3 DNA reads TGCGCCAGCAGTGAGGGACAGTATAGCAATCAGCCCCAGCATTTT. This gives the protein CASSEGQYSNQPQHF.

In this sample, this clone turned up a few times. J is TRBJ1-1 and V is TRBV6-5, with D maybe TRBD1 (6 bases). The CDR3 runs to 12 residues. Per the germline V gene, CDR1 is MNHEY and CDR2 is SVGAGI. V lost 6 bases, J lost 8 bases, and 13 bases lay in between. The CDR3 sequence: CASSGDNGEAFF. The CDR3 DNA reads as TGTGCCAGCAGCGGGGACAATGGCGAAGCTTTCTTT.

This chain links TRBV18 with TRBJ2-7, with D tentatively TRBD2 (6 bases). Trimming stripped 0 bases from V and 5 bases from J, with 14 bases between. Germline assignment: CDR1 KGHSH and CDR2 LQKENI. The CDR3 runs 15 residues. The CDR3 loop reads CASSPPGVGGNEQYF. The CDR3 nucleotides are TGTGCCAGCTCACCACCGGGGGTCGGGGGAAACGAGCAGTACTTC.

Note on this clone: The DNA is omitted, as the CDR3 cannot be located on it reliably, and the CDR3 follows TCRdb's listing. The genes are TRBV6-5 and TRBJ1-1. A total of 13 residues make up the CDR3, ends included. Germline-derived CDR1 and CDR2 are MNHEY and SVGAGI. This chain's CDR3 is CASSFGTGAMEIF.

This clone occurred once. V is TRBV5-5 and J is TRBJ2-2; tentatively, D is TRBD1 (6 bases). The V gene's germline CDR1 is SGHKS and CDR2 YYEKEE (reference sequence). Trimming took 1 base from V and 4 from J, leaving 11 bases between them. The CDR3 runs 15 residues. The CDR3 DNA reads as TGTGCCAGCAGCTTGTTGGGGGCGTTCACCGGGGAGCTGTTTTTT. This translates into CASSLLGAFTGELFF.

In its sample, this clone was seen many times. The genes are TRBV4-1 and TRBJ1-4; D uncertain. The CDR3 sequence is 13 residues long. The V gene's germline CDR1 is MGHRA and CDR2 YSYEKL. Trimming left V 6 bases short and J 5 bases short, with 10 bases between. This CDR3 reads CASRPPGNEKLFF. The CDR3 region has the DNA TGCGCCAGCAGGCCGCCAGGAAATGAAAAACTGTTTTTT.

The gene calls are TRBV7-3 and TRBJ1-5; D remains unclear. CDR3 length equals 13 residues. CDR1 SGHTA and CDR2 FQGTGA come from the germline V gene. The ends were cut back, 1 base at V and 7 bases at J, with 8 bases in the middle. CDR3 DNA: TGTGCCAGCAGCTTAATAGGGTTGCAGCCCCAGCATTTT. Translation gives CASSLIGLQPQHF.

CDR3 protein: CASSWGTETNTQYF. The CDR3 DNA reads TGTGCCAGCAGTTGGGGGACAGAGACTAATACGCAGTATTTT. J is TRBJ2-3 and V is TRBV6-5, with 7 positions matching TRBD1. The CDR3 is 14 amino acids. After removal of 4 bases from V and 7 bases from J, the junction contained 8 bases not matched to a gene. Germline assignment: CDR1 MNHEY and CDR2 SVGAGI.

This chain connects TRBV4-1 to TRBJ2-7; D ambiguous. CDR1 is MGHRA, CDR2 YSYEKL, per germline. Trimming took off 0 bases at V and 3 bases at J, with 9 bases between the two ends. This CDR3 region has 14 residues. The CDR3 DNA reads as TGCGCCAGCAGCCAAGAGGACGGCCGCTACGAGCAGTACTTC. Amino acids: CASSQEDGRYEQYF.

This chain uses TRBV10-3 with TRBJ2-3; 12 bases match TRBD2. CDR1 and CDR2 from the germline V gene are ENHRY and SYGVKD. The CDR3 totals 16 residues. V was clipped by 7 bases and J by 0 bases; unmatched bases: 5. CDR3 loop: CAITVGLAGSTDTQYF. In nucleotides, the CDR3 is TGTGCCATCACCGTCGGACTAGCGGGAAGCACAGATACGCAGTATTTT.

Written as DNA, the CDR3 is TGTGCCACCAGCAGAGATAGCGGGGGGGGATCCCGCGGGGAGCTGTTTTTT. As protein: CATSRDSGGGSRGELFF. The chain employs TRBV15 and TRBJ2-2, with 11 bases that match TRBD2. The CDR3 extends over 17 amino acids. Trimming at V came to 0 bases and at J to 7 bases, leaving 7 bases not matched to a gene. CDR1 and CDR2 (germline): LNHNV, YYDKDF (reference sequence).

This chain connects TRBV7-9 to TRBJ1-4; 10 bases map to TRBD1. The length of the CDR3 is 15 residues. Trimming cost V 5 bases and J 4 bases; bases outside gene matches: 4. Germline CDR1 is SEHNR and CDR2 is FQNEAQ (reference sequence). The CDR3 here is CASSPRDRGNEKLFF. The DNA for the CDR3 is TGTGCCAGCAGCCCCAGGGACAGGGGTAATGAAAAACTGTTTTTT.

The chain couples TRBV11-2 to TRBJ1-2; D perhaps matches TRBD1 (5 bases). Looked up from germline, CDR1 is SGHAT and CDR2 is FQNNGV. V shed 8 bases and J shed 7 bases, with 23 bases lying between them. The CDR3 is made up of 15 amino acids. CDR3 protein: CASRTTRGGVAGYTF. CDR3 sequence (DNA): TGTGCCAGCCGGACCACACGGGGAGGGGTTGCTGGCTACACCTTC.

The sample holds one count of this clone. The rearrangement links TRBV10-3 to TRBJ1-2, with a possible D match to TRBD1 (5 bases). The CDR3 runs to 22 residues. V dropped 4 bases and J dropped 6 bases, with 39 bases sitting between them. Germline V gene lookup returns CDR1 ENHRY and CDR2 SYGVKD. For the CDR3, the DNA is TGTGCCATCAGTGTGTCCCTCAATGGGGGTGATAGGAATAACTGGAGAAGGGATGGCTACACCTTC. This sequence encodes CAISVSLNGGDRNNWRRDGYTF.